This section outlines one T cell receptor (beta chain) sequence together with its context. Antigen: not known. One end of the junction varies from germline; a read error may be responsible. CDR1 and CDR2 from the germline V gene are LGHNA and YSLEER. The CDR3 spans 17 residues. Through a sample-barcoded 5' primer and a J-beta primer mix, a second PCR was run for about 6 to 11 cycles. TCRdb passed the 5' RACE reads through MiXCR, listing each CDR3 protein once. The repertoire holds approximately 810,000 distinct CDR3 sequences, with 29% as singletons. The donors, healthy Caucasians from Russia, were aged 6 to 90. This specimen comes from a study of blood T cells in healthy people across ages. Findings and caveats of the study: Relative to aged donors, long-lived donors carried more naive CD4+ cells and displayed higher diversity.

The sample comprised blood. The sequence was obtained from a woman of 80 years or more in good health. The V gene is TRBV4-3, the J gene TRBJ2-6; the match to TRBD1 covers 7 bases. In DNA, the CDR3 is TGCGCCAGCAGCCGAGATTGGACAGGCTCTGGGGCCAACGTCCGGACTTTC. Translation gives CASSRDWTGSGANVRTF.